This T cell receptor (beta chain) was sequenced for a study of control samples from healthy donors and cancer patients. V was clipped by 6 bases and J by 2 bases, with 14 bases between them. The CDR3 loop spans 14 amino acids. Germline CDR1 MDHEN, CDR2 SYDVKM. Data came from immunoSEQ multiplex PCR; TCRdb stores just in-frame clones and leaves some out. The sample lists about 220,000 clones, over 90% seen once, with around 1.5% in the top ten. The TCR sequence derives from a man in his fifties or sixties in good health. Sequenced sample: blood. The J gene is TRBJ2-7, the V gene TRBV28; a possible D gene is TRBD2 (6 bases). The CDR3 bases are TGTGCCAGCAGCCTTCGGGGGTTAACCTACGAGCAGTACTTC. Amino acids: CASSLRGLTYEQYF.